These T cell receptor beta chains were read from a single sample in a study of T-cell reconstitution after alpha-beta-depleted transplantation in children. TCRdb fed the PCR reads into MiXCR, producing one record per CDR3 protein. The repertoire holds some 830,000 distinct CDR3 sequences, with about 16% as singletons. The sample was PBMCs, mostly from graft donor cells, taken 360 days after TCRalphabeta/CD19-depleted stem cell transplant. These receptors all stem from a male patient aged 10 to 17 who had a stem cell transplant for acute lymphoblastic leukemia, so the T cells may come from the graft donor. Each CDR3 is given with its conserved first and last residue. The order of the fields is clone size, J gene, D gene, V gene, CDR3 DNA, CDR3 protein. A D gene is named only where the DNA matches it firmly. A clone size is listed for some rows: how often the clone was seen (once, few, many), or a class if it is expanded.

clone_size: .
j_call: TRBJ2-7
d_call: TRBD2
v_call: TRBV15
cdr3_nt: TGTGCCACCAGCAGAGATCGGATTAGCGGGTTAGACGAGCAGTACTTC
cdr3_aa: CATSRDRISGLDEQYF

clone_size: .
j_call: TRBJ1-1
d_call: .
v_call: TRBV6-5
cdr3_nt: TGTGCCAGCAGTTACAACGGAGGGGACACTGAAGCTTTCTTT
cdr3_aa: CASSYNGGDTEAFF

clone_size: .
j_call: TRBJ2-7
d_call: .
v_call: TRBV7-6
cdr3_nt: TGTGCCAGCAGCTCCGTACTTAGCTCCTACGAGCAGTACTTC
cdr3_aa: CASSSVLSSYEQYF

clone_size: few
j_call: TRBJ2-7
d_call: .
v_call: TRBV5-5
cdr3_nt: TGTGCCAGCAGCTTGACGAGGGCCCTGGTCTACGAGCAGTACTTC
cdr3_aa: CASSLTRALVYEQYF

clone_size: .
j_call: TRBJ1-1
d_call: .
v_call: TRBV6-2/TRBV6-3
cdr3_nt: TGTGCCAGCAGTTACTCGATGGTCGGGAACACTGAAGCTTTCTTT
cdr3_aa: CASSYSMVGNTEAFF

clone_size: .
j_call: TRBJ2-7
d_call: .
v_call: TRBV9
cdr3_nt: TGTGCCAGCAGCCGCGGGGCCCAAGGGGCCTACGAGCAGTACTTC
cdr3_aa: CASSRGAQGAYEQYF

clone_size: many
j_call: TRBJ1-2
d_call: .
v_call: TRBV24-1
cdr3_nt: TGTGCCACCAGTGATCCTGACAGATATGGCTACACCTTC
cdr3_aa: CATSDPDRYGYTF

clone_size: few
j_call: TRBJ2-1
d_call: TRBD2
v_call: TRBV4-1
cdr3_nt: TGCGCCAGCAGCCACCGACTAGCCCCAAATGAGCAGTTCTTC
cdr3_aa: CASSHRLAPNEQFF

clone_size: few
j_call: TRBJ1-6
d_call: .
v_call: TRBV25-1
cdr3_nt: TGTGCCAGCAGTGATATTACAGGAGGGGGTTCACCCCTCCACTTT
cdr3_aa: CASSDITGGGSPLHF

clone_size: few
j_call: TRBJ2-1
d_call: .
v_call: TRBV21-1
cdr3_nt: TGTGCCAGCAGGGGACTAGCGGGAGGGCCGAGCTCCTACAATGAGCAGTTCTTC
cdr3_aa: CASRGLAGGPSSYNEQFF

clone_size: many
j_call: TRBJ2-7
d_call: .
v_call: TRBV3-1
cdr3_nt: TGTGCCAGCAGCCAAGATGCAAAAGCAGGGTACGAGCAGTACTTC
cdr3_aa: CASSQDAKAGYEQYF

clone_size: .
j_call: TRBJ2-2
d_call: .
v_call: TRBV13
cdr3_nt: TGTGCCAGCAGCTTAGCCCTGGGCCGGGAGCTGTTTTTT
cdr3_aa: CASSLALGRELFF

clone_size: .
j_call: TRBJ1-4
d_call: TRBD1
v_call: TRBV5-1
cdr3_nt: TGCGCCAGCAGCTGGGGGGGACAGAATAATAATGAAAAACTGTTTTTT
cdr3_aa: CASSWGGQNNNEKLFF

clone_size: .
j_call: TRBJ2-7
d_call: TRBD1
v_call: TRBV12-3/TRBV12-4
cdr3_nt: TGTGCCAGCAGTACGGACAGGGGCTATCCTACCTACGAGCAGTACTTC
cdr3_aa: CASSTDRGYPTYEQYF

clone_size: .
j_call: TRBJ2-7
d_call: .
v_call: TRBV18
cdr3_nt: TGTGCCAGCTCACCGGTTAATCGCCCTGCGGCGTTCCTTGGGGACGAGCAGTACTTC
cdr3_aa: CASSPVNRPAAFLGDEQYF

clone_size: .
j_call: TRBJ2-7
d_call: TRBD2
v_call: TRBV4-2
cdr3_nt: TGTGCCAGCAGCGGAGGCCTGACTAGCGCTTACGAGCAGTACTTC
cdr3_aa: CASSGGLTSAYEQYF

clone_size: few
j_call: TRBJ2-3
d_call: .
v_call: TRBV5-1
cdr3_nt: TGCGCCAGCAGCCAAACGGTCTCGCACACAGATACGCAGTATTTT
cdr3_aa: CASSQTVSHTDTQYF

clone_size: few
j_call: TRBJ2-3
d_call: TRBD2
v_call: TRBV20-1
cdr3_nt: TGCAGTGCTAGAGAGAGACCGGAACTGGCTAGCGGGATTGATACGCAGTATTTT
cdr3_aa: CSARERPELASGIDTQYF

clone_size: .
j_call: TRBJ2-1
d_call: TRBD2
v_call: TRBV20-1
cdr3_nt: TGCAGTGCCAAAGCGGGAGAGGGAATCAATGAGCAGTTCTTC
cdr3_aa: CSAKAGEGINEQFF

clone_size: .
j_call: TRBJ2-2
d_call: .
v_call: TRBV12-3/TRBV12-4
cdr3_nt: TGTGCCAGCAGTTTATGGCCAACCGGGGAGCTGTTTTTT
cdr3_aa: CASSLWPTGELFF

clone_size: few
j_call: TRBJ1-5
d_call: TRBD1
v_call: TRBV12-3/TRBV12-4
cdr3_nt: TGTGCCAGCAGGCCCACAGGGGATCAGCCCCAGCATTTT
cdr3_aa: CASRPTGDQPQHF

clone_size: .
j_call: TRBJ2-5
d_call: .
v_call: TRBV14
cdr3_nt: TGTGCCAGCAGCCAAGATGGATACAGGGTGGAGACCCAGTACTTC
cdr3_aa: CASSQDGYRVETQYF

clone_size: few
j_call: TRBJ2-4
d_call: .
v_call: TRBV10-2
cdr3_nt: TGCGCCAGCAGTGAGGGGGACCGTCAGTACTTC
cdr3_aa: CASSEGDRQYF

clone_size: few
j_call: TRBJ1-2
d_call: TRBD1
v_call: TRBV4-1
cdr3_nt: TGCGCCAGCAGCCAAGATCTGGGACAGTATGGCTACACCTTC
cdr3_aa: CASSQDLGQYGYTF

clone_size: .
j_call: TRBJ2-3
d_call: TRBD1
v_call: TRBV10-2
cdr3_nt: TGCGCCAGCAGTGGTCCGGGACAGGGGTTGGGAGTCACAGATACGCAGTATTTT
cdr3_aa: CASSGPGQGLGVTDTQYF

clone_size: many
j_call: TRBJ2-7
d_call: .
v_call: TRBV7-2
cdr3_nt: TGTGCCAGCAGCTTAGTCAGACGCTCCTACGAGCAGTACTTC
cdr3_aa: CASSLVRRSYEQYF

clone_size: .
j_call: TRBJ1-2
d_call: TRBD1
v_call: TRBV10-3
cdr3_nt: TGTGCCATCAACGGCCAGGGGGCTAACTATGGCTACACCTTC
cdr3_aa: CAINGQGANYGYTF

clone_size: many
j_call: TRBJ2-1
d_call: TRBD2
v_call: TRBV19
cdr3_nt: TGTGCCAGTAGTACGACCGGGACGGGAGCGGGAGGGCATGAGCAGTTCTTC
cdr3_aa: CASSTTGTGAGGHEQFF

clone_size: many
j_call: TRBJ1-1
d_call: TRBD1
v_call: TRBV5-1
cdr3_nt: TGCGCCAGCAGCTTAGGGGGCATGGAAGCTTTCTTT
cdr3_aa: CASSLGGMEAFF

clone_size: few
j_call: TRBJ2-7
d_call: .
v_call: TRBV20-1
cdr3_nt: TGCAGTGCTAGAGATCTCGGCGGGACTGGGCCTCACGAGCAGTACTTC
cdr3_aa: CSARDLGGTGPHEQYF

clone_size: few
j_call: TRBJ2-6
d_call: .
v_call: TRBV27
cdr3_nt: TGTGCCAGCAGTCCCCTCCGGGGAACCTCTGGGGCCAACGTCCTGACTTTC
cdr3_aa: CASSPLRGTSGANVLTF

clone_size: few
j_call: TRBJ2-7
d_call: .
v_call: TRBV11-2
cdr3_nt: TGTGCCAGCAGCTTATATGCAGGAGCCTCGTACTACGAGCAGTACTTC
cdr3_aa: CASSLYAGASYYEQYF

clone_size: medium-sized
j_call: TRBJ1-1
d_call: .
v_call: TRBV2
cdr3_nt: TGTGCCAGCAGACACAGGGTTTGGAACACTGAAGCTTTCTTT
cdr3_aa: CASRHRVWNTEAFF

clone_size: few
j_call: TRBJ2-2
d_call: .
v_call: TRBV29-1
cdr3_nt: TGCAGCGCCCCCGTCTACGCCGGGGAGCTGTTTTTT
cdr3_aa: CSAPVYAGELFF

clone_size: .
j_call: TRBJ2-3
d_call: .
v_call: TRBV14
cdr3_nt: TGTGCCAGCAGCCTTCGGGCCTTTAGCTCGGGCACAGATACGCAGTATTTT
cdr3_aa: CASSLRAFSSGTDTQYF

clone_size: few
j_call: TRBJ2-7
d_call: TRBD2
v_call: TRBV7-8
cdr3_nt: TGTGCCAGCCGTGAGCGGGAGGGAACCTACGAGCAGTACTTC
cdr3_aa: CASREREGTYEQYF

clone_size: .
j_call: TRBJ1-2
d_call: TRBD1
v_call: TRBV7-3
cdr3_nt: TGTGCCAGCAGCTTAGACAGGGGGCCTGTCTATGGCTACACCTTC
cdr3_aa: CASSLDRGPVYGYTF

clone_size: few
j_call: TRBJ1-4
d_call: TRBD1
v_call: TRBV20-1
cdr3_nt: TGCAGTGCTAGGGCCCGGCAGGGGGCGAATGAAAAACTGTTTTTT
cdr3_aa: CSARARQGANEKLFF

clone_size: few
j_call: TRBJ2-1
d_call: .
v_call: TRBV7-9
cdr3_nt: TGTGCCAGCAGCTTAGCGAACTATCAGGATGAGCAGTTCTTC
cdr3_aa: CASSLANYQDEQFF

clone_size: few
j_call: TRBJ2-6
d_call: .
v_call: TRBV12-3/TRBV12-4
cdr3_nt: TGTGCCAGCAGTTTAACGCAGTCTGCCAACGTCCTGACTTTC
cdr3_aa: CASSLTQSANVLTF

clone_size: .
j_call: TRBJ2-7
d_call: TRBD2
v_call: TRBV5-1
cdr3_nt: TGCGCCAGCAGCTTGGCCGGGACTAGCGGGAGAATCCCGAACGGTTACGAGCAGTACTTC
cdr3_aa: CASSLAGTSGRIPNGYEQYF

clone_size: few
j_call: TRBJ2-7
d_call: .
v_call: TRBV11-2
cdr3_nt: TGTGCCAGCAGTCGGCGGACCCTTGCCTACGAGCAGTACTTC
cdr3_aa: CASSRRTLAYEQYF